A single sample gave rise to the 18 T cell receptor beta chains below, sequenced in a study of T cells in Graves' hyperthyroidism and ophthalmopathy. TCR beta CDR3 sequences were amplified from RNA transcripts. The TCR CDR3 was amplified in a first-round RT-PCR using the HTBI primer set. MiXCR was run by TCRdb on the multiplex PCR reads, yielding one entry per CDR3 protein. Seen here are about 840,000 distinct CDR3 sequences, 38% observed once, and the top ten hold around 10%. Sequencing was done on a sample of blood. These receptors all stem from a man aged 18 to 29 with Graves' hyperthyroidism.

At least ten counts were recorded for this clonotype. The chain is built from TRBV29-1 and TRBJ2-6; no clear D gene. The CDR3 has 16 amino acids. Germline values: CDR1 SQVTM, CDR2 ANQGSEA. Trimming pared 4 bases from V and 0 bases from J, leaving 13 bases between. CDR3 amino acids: CSVGQSLSSGANVLTF. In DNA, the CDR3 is TGCAGCGTTGGTCAGAGCCTAAGCTCTGGGGCCAACGTCCTGACTTTC.

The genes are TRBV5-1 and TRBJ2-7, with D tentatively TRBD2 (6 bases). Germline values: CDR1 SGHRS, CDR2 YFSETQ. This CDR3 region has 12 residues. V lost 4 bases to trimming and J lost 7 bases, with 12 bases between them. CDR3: CASSPEGREQYF. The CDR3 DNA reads TGCGCCAGCAGCCCGGAGGGTAGAGAGCAGTACTTC.

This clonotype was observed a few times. The CDR3: CASEPLTGTPEAFF. The CDR3 region has the DNA TGTGCCAGCGAGCCCCTTACAGGGACCCCTGAAGCTTTCTTT. This chain joins TRBV25-1 and TRBJ1-1; a weak D match, TRBD1 (6 bases). The germline CDR1 and CDR2 sequences are MGHDK and SYGVNS. CDR3 length: 14 amino acids. The V gene lost 8 bases and the J gene lost 6 bases, with 19 bases spanning the gap.

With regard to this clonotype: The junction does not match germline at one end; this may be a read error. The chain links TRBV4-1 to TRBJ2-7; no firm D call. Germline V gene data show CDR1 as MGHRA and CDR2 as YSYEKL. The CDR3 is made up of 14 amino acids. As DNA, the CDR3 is TGCGCCAGCAGTCAAGAACTGGTCGGCTACGAGCAGTACTTC. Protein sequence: CASSQELVGYEQYF.

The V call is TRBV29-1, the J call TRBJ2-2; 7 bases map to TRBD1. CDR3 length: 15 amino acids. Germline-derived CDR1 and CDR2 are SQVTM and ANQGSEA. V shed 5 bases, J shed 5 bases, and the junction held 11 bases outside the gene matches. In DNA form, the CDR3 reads TGCAGCGTTCAGGACAGGCCCGGTGGTACCGGGGAGCTGTTTTTT. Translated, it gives CSVQDRPGGTGELFF.

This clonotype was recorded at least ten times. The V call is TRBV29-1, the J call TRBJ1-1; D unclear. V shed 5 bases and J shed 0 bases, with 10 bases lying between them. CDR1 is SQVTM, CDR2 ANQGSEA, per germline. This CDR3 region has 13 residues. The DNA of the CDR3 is TGCAGCGTTTTATCGGGGATGAACACTGAAGCTTTCTTT. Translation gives CSVLSGMNTEAFF.

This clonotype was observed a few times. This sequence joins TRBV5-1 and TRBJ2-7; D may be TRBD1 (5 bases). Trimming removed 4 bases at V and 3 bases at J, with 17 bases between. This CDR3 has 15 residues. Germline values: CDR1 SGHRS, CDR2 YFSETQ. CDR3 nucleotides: TGCGCCAGCAGCGCGAGACAGAACTCCCACTACGAGCAGTACTTC. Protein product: CASSARQNSHYEQYF.

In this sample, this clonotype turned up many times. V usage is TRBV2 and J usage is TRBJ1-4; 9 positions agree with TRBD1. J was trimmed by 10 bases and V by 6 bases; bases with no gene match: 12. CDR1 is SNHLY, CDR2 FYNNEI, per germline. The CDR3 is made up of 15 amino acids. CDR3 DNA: TGTGCCAGCAGGTGGGACCGGGACAGGGATGGAAAACTGTTTTTT. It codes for CASRWDRDRDGKLFF.

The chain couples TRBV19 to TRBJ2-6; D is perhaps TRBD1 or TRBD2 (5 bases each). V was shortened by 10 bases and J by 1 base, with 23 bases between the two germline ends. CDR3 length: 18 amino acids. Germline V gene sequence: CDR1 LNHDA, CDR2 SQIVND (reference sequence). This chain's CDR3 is CATSIYGGYGSGANVLTF. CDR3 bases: TGTGCCACCAGCATTTATGGGGGATATGGGTCTGGGGCCAACGTCCTGACTTTC.

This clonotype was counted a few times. CDR3 residues: CSARVLDTGELFF. Written as DNA, the CDR3 is TGCAGTGCTAGAGTCTTGGACACCGGGGAGCTGTTTTTT. V is TRBV20-1 and J is TRBJ2-2; the D is unclear. Germline V CDR1 and CDR2: DFQATT, SNEGSKA (reference sequence). The CDR3 covers 13 residues. V gave up 1 base and J gave up 3 bases, with 6 bases separating them.

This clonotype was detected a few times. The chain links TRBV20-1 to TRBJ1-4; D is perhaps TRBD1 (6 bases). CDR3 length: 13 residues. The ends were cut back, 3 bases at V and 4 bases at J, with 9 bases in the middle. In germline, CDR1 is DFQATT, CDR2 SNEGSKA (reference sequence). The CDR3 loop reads CSARGQYNEKLFF. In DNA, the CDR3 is TGCAGTGCTAGGGGACAATATAATGAAAAACTGTTTTTT.

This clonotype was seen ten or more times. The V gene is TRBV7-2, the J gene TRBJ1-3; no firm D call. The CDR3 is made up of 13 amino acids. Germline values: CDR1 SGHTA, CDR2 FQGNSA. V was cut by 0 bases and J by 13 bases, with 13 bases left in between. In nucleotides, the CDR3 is TGTGCCAGCAGCTTAGCGGAAGGAAGACTGATATATTTT. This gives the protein CASSLAEGRLIYF.

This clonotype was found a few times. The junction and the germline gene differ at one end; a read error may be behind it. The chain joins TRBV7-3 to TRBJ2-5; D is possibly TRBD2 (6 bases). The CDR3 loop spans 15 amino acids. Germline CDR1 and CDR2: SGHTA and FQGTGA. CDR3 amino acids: CASSQAGTSGETQYF. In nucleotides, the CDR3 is TGCGCCAGCAGCCAGGCCGGGACTTCCGGGGAGACCCAGTACTTC.

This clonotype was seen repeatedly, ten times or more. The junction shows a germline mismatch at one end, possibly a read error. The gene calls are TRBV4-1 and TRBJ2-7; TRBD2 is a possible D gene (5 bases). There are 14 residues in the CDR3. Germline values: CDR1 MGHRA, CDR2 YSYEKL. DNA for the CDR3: TGTGCCAGCAGCCAAGAACGGGGATCCTACGAGCAGTACTTC. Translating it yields CASSQERGSYEQYF.

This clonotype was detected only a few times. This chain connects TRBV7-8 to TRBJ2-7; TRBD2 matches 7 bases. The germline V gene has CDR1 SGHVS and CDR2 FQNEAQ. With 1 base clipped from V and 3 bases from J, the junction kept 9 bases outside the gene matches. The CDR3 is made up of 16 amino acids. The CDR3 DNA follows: TGTGCCAGCAGCTTAGTCGGGGGAGGGCTCCTCTACGAGCAGTACTTC. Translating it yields CASSLVGGGLLYEQYF. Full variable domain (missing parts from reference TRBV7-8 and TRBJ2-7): GAGVSQSPRYKVAKRGQDVALRCDPISGHVSLFWYQQALGQGPEFLTYFQNEAQLDKSGLPSDRFFAERPEGSVSTLKIQRTQQEDSAVYLCASSLVGGGLLYEQYFGPGTRLTVT.

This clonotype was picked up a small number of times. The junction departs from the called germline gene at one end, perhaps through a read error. The CDR3 region has the DNA TGTGCCAGCAGTTACTCTTCGACAGGATTCTACGAGCAGTACTTC. This translates into CASSYSSTGFYEQYF. The chain combines TRBV10-3 with TRBJ2-7; maybe TRBD1 (6 bases). CDR3 size: 15 residues. Germline loops: CDR1 ENHRY, CDR2 SYGVKD.

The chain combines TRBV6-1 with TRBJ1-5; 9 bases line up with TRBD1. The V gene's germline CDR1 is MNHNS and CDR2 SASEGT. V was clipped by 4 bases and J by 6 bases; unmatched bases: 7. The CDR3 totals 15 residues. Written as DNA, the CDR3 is TGTGCCAGCAGTGTAGGGACAGGGAAATTTCAGCCCCAGCATTTT. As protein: CASSVGTGKFQPQHF.

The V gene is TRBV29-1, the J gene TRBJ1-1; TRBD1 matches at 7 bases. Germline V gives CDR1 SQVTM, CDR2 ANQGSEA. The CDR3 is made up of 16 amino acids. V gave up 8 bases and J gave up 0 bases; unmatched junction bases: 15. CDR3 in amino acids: CSSLRLRGAMNTEAFF. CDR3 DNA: TGCAGCAGTCTCCGGCTCAGGGGGGCCATGAACACTGAAGCTTTCTTT. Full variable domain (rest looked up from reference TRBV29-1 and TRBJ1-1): SAVISQKPSRDICQRGTSLTIQCQVDSQVTMMFWYRQQPGQSLTLIATANQGSEATYESGFVIDKFPISRPNLTFSTLTVSNMSPEDSSIYLCSSLRLRGAMNTEAFFGQGTRLTVV.